This TCR beta chain was sequenced during a study of CD8 T cells in Susac syndrome. Sequencing targeted TCR beta in T cells from blood (CD8+ and CD4+). CD8+ and CD4+ T cells were negatively isolated; TEMRA cells were FACS-enriched. Random hexamers were used to reverse transcribe an amount of about 0.45 to 1 ug RNA. TCRdb re-derived calls from the immunoSEQ multiplex PCR reads in MiXCR, one entry per CDR3 protein. This table has a few hundred thousand distinct CDR3 sequences, approximately 95% appearing once. The CDR3 is 12 amino acids. Germline V gene sequence: CDR1 SQVTM, CDR2 ANQGSEA. J was trimmed by 3 bases and V by 4 bases; bases with no gene match: 2.

The source of this sequence is a human donor with multiple sclerosis. The chain links TRBV29-1 to TRBJ2-5; 7 bases line up with TRBD1. The sequencing sample was made of CD4+ T cells from PBMCs. The CDR3 here is CSVAGTEETQYF. CDR3 DNA: TGCAGCGTTGCCGGGACAGAAGAGACCCAGTACTTC.